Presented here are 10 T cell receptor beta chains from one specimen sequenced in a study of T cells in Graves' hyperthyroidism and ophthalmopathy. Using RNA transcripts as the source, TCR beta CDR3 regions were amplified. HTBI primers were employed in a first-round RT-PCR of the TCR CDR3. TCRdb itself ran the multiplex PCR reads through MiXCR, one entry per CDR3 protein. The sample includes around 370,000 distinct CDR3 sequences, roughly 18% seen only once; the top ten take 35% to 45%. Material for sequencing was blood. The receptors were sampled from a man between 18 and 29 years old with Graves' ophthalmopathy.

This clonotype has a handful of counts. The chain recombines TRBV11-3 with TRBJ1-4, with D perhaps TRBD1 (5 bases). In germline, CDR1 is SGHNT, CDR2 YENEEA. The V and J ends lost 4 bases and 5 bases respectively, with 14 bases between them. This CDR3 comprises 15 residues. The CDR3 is CASSSPGRKNEKLFF. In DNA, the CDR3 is TGTGCCAGCAGCTCCCCGGGACGGAAGAATGAAAAACTGTTTTTT.

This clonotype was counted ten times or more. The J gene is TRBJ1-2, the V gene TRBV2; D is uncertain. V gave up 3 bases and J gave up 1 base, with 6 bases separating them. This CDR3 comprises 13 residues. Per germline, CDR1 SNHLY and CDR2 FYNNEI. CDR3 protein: CASSDDGNYGYTF. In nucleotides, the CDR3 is TGTGCCAGCAGTGACGACGGTAACTATGGCTACACCTTC.

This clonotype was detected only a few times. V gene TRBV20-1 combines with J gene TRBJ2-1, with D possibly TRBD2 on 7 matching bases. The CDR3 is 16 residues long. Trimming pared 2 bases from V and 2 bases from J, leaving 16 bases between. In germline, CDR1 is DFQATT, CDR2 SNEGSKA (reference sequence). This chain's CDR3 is CSARSRGALAYNEQFF. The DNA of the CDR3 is TGCAGTGCTAGAAGTCGGGGGGCCCTTGCCTACAATGAGCAGTTCTTC.

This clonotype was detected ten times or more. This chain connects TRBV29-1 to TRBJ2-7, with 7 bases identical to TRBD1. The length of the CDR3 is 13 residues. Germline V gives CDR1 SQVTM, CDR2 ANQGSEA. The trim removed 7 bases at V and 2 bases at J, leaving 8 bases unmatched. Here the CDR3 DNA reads TGCAGCGCACGCACAGGGGCTACCTACGAGCAGTACTTC. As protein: CSARTGATYEQYF.

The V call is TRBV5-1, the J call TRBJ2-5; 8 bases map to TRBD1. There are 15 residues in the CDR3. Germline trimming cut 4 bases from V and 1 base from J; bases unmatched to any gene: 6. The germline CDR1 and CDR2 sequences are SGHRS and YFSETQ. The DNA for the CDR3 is TGCGCCAGCAGCGGCCGGGACAGGTCCCAAGAGACCCAGTACTTC. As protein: CASSGRDRSQETQYF.

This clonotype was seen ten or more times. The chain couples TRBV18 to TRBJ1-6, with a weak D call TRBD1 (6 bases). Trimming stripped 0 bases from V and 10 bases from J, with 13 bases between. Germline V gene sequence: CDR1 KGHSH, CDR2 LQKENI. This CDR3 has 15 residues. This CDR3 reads CASSPPGTIESPLHF. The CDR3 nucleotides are TGTGCCAGCTCACCACCGGGGACAATCGAATCACCCCTCCACTTT. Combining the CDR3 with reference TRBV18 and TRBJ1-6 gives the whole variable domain NAGVMQNPRHLVRRRGQEARLRCSPMKGHSHVYWYRQLPEEGLKFMVYLQKENIIDESGMPKERFSAEFPKEGPSILRIQQVVRGDSAAYFCASSPPGTIESPLHFGNGTRLTVT.

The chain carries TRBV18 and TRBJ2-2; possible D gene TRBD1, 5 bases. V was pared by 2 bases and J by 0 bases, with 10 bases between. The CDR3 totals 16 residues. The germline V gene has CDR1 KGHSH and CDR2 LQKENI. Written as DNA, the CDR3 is TGTGCCAGCTCACCAACCTCGACAGCGAACACCGGGGAGCTGTTTTTT. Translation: CASSPTSTANTGELFF.

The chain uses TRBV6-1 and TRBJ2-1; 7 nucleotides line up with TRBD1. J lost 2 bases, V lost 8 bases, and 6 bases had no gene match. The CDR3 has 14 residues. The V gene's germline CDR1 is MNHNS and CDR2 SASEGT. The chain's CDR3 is CASGAGTAYNEQFF. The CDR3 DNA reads TGTGCCAGCGGGGCCGGGACAGCCTACAATGAGCAGTTCTTC.

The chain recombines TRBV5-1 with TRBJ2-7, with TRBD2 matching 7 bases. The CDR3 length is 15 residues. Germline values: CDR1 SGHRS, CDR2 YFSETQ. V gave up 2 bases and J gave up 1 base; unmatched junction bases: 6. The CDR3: CASSFDGGISYEQYF. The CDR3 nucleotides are TGCGCCAGCAGCTTCGACGGGGGGATATCCTACGAGCAGTACTTC.

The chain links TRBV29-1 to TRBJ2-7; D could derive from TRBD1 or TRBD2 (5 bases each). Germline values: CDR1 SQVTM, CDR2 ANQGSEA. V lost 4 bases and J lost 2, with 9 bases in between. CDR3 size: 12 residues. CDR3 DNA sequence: TGCAGCGTTGCGGGGCAAACCTACGAGCAGTACTTC. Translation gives CSVAGQTYEQYF.